Listed below are T cell receptor beta chains from one sample, sequenced in a study of metastatic and nonmetastatic thyroid tumors. TCRdb re-called the PCR reads with MiXCR. The sample yields about 16,000 clones, roughly 32% seen once. Sequenced material: blood. These TCRs come from a female donor with papillary thyroid cancer or a benign thyroid nodule (not recorded which). Some clones in this sample may be carry-over from other donors' samples. The conserved cysteine and the conserved F or W are not part of the CDR3 here.

J gene: TRBJ2-1
V gene: TRBV6-5
CDR3 protein: ASSYGGEANEQF

J gene: TRBJ2-5
V gene: TRBV27
CDR3 protein: ASSSMTRGQETQY

J gene: TRBJ1-1
V gene: TRBV10-2
CDR3 protein: ATQYPKNTEAF

J gene: TRBJ1-2
V gene: TRBV7-6
CDR3 protein: ASSPQTGHPGGYT

J gene: TRBJ1-6
V gene: TRBV2
CDR3 protein: AGGGGGFNSPLH

J gene: TRBJ1-1
V gene: TRBV27
CDR3 protein: VSSLWGAEAF

J gene: TRBJ2-3
V gene: TRBV6-2/TRBV6-3
CDR3 protein: ASRWETRGSDTQY

J gene: TRBJ2-7
V gene: TRBV6-1
CDR3 protein: ASRATTLGYYEQY

J gene: TRBJ2-1
V gene: TRBV5-1
CDR3 protein: ASSQPGQFNEQF

J gene: TRBJ2-1
V gene: TRBV2
CDR3 protein: ASSEVNEQF

J gene: TRBJ2-2
V gene: TRBV11-1
CDR3 protein: ASSPSIGLAGHGELF

J gene: TRBJ2-5
V gene: TRBV6-1
CDR3 protein: AGGQTGLPETQY

J gene: TRBJ1-5
V gene: TRBV18
CDR3 protein: ASSQSPGQINQPQH